This T cell receptor (beta chain) was sequenced for a study of metastatic and nonmetastatic thyroid tumors. Whole-study findings and limits: TCR beta diversity was reportedly significantly higher in malignant thyroid tumors than benign nodules, in blood and tumor.

The entire patient cohort was treatment-naive prior to thyroid surgery. In its sample, this clone ranks as medium-sized. Its antigen is currently unknown. TCRdb re-processed the PCR reads through MiXCR. This table holds approximately 42,000 clones, approximately 25% found once. The TCR sequence derives from a female donor with papillary thyroid cancer or a benign thyroid nodule (not recorded which). Some clones in this sample may be carry-over from other donors' samples. The sample consisted of tumor tissue.

CDR3 bases: TGTGCCAGCAGAGAGACAGGGGGATATACTGAAGCTTTCTTT. Amino acids: CASRETGGYTEAFF. The chain couples TRBV25-1 to TRBJ1-1; 9 bases fit TRBD1. CDR1 is MGHDK and CDR2 is SYGVNS in the germline V gene. V trimming: 6 bases; J trimming: 5 bases; junction bases outside the gene matches: 7. The CDR3 loop spans 14 amino acids.